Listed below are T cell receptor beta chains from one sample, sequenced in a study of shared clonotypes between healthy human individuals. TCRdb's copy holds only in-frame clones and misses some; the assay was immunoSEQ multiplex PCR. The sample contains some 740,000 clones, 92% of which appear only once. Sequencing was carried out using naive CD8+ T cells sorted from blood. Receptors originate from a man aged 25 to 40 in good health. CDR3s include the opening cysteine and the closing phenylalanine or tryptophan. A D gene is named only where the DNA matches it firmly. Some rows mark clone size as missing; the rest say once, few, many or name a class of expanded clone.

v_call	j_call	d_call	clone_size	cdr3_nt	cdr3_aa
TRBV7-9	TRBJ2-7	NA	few	TGTGCCAGCAGCTCGGACATTTCCTACGAGCAGTACTTC	CASSSDISYEQYF
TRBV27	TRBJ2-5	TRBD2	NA	TGTGCCAGCAGTTTTCTCGGGACTAGCCAAGAGACCCAGTACTTC	CASSFLGTSQETQYF
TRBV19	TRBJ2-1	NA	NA	TGTGCCACATGTTTTTTTGCGCCTTGCAATGAGCAGTTCTTC	CATCFFAPCNEQFF
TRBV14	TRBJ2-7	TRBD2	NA	TGTGCCAGCACCCGGACGGGGACTAGCCAGTACGAGCAGTACTTC	CASTRTGTSQYEQYF
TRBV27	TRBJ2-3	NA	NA	TGTGCCAGCAGTTTAAGGCCACCGCTAGAAGCTAGCACAGATACGCAGTATTTT	CASSLRPPLEASTDTQYF
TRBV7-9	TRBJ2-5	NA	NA	TGTGCCAGCAGCTTAGCGGTTGGAAAAGGCCGGGAGACCCAGTACTTC	CASSLAVGKGRETQYF
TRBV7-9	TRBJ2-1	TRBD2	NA	TGTGCCAGCAGCTTAGCTAGCGGGAGTGGGTTCTACAATGAGCAGTTCTTC	CASSLASGSGFYNEQFF
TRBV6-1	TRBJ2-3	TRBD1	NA	TGTGCCAGCAGTGAAGGACAGGGCCGCCGAGATACGCAGTATTTT	CASSEGQGRRDTQYF
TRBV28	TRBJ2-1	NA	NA	TGTGCCAGCAGCCACGAACTACAGTCCTACAATGAGCAGTTCTTC	CASSHELQSYNEQFF
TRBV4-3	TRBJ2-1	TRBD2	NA	TGCGCCAGCAGCCAAAGCGCTAGCGGGAGCTATAGGGTCCCCAATGAGCAGTTCTTC	CASSQSASGSYRVPNEQFF
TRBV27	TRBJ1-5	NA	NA	TGTGCCAGCAGTCTCAGGGCCCCAAAAGGGAATCAGCCCCAGCATTTT	CASSLRAPKGNQPQHF
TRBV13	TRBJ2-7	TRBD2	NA	TGTGCCAGCAGCTTAGGACCAGTCCTAGCGGGAGCCTACGAGCAGTACTTC	CASSLGPVLAGAYEQYF
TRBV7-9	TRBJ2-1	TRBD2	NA	TGTGCCAGCAGCGTTGCTCTAGCGGGAGGGGTTGAGCGATTCTTC	CASSVALAGGVERFF
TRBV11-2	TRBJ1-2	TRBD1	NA	TGTGCCAGCAGCTCCACAGGGGACTATGGCTACACCTTC	CASSSTGDYGYTF
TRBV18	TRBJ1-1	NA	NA	TGTGCCAGCTCACAAAGGCCGCAATCGGACACTGAAGCTTTCTTT	CASSQRPQSDTEAFF
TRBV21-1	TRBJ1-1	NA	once	TGTGCCAGCAGCCCTGGGACAGGAGAAGCTTTCTTT	CASSPGTGEAFF
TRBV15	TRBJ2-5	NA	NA	TGTGCCACCAGCACTTCACGAGGGTTGGAGACCCAGTACTTC	CATSTSRGLETQYF
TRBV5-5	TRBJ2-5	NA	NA	TGTGCCAGCAGCCCTGACTTGACTAGTTCGCGTCAAGAGACCCAGTACTTC	CASSPDLTSSRQETQYF
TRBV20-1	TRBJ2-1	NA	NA	TGCAGTGCCATAAGCGGGAATGAGCAGTTCTTC	CSAISGNEQFF
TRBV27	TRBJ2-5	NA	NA	TGTGCCAGCGGAGACAGTTTAGAGACCCAGTACTTC	CASGDSLETQYF
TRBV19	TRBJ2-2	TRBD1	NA	TGTGCCAGTAGTAAAGACAGGGGGCTTCGGACCGGGGAGCTGTTTTTT	CASSKDRGLRTGELFF
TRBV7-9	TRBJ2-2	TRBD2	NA	TGTGCCAGCAGCGTACGGGGACTAGGAATTCCTTTGAACACCGGGGAGCTGTTTTTT	CASSVRGLGIPLNTGELFF
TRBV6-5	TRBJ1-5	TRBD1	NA	TGTGCCAGCAGAGTAGGACAGGGGAATCAGCCCCAGCATTTT	CASRVGQGNQPQHF
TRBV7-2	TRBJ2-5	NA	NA	TGTGCCAGCAGCTTAAGCTCAGGGGACTCGGAGACCCAGTACTTC	CASSLSSGDSETQYF
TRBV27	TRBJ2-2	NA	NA	TGTACCAGCAGTTTGGTGGGGGGAGACACCGGGGAGCTGTTTTTT	CTSSLVGGDTGELFF
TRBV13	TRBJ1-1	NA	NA	TGTGCCAGCAGCCCTACTCCTGGGGAGAACACTGAAGCTTTCTTT	CASSPTPGENTEAFF
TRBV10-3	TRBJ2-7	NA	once	TGTGCCATCAGTGAGAGGGGACGGCCCTACGAGCAGTACTTC	CAISERGRPYEQYF
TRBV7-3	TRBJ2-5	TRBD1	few	TGTGCCAGCAGGTTAGGGGGCGAAGAGACCCAGTACTTC	CASRLGGEETQYF
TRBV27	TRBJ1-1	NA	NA	TGTGCCAGCAGTCCGACAGAGGGCACTGAAGCTTTCTTT	CASSPTEGTEAFF
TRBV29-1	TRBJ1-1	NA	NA	TGCAGCGTCGGGGGGCGCGAAGCTTTCTTT	CSVGGREAFF
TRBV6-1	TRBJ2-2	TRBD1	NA	TGTGCCAGCAGTGATCCGGGACAGGGGACCGCCACCGGGGAGCTGTTTTTT	CASSDPGQGTATGELFF
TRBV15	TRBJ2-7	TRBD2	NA	TGTGCCACCGGGTCCAGTGGCGGGACTACCCTCGAGCAGTACTTC	CATGSSGGTTLEQYF
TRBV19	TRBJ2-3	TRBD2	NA	TGTGCCAGTAGTCAATTAATGGGACTAGCGGGAGGAGATACGCAGTATTTT	CASSQLMGLAGGDTQYF
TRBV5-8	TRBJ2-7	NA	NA	TGTGCCAGCAGCTGGAGCTACGAGCAGTACTTC	CASSWSYEQYF
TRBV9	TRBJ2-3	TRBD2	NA	TGTGCCAGCAGCCTTAGCGGGAGGGTTATGGATACGCAGTATTTT	CASSLSGRVMDTQYF
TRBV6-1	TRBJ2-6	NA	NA	TGTGCCAGCAGTGGGACTCCGTGGGAACAAAGTCGGGCCAACGTCCTGACTTTC	CASSGTPWEQSRANVLTF
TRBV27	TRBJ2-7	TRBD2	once	TGTGCCAGCAGTCCGGGACTATTCTCGGGGTACGAGCAGTACTTC	CASSPGLFSGYEQYF
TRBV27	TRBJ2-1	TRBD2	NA	TGTGCCAGCAGTGACCGAGCGGGAGTCACCCGTGAGCAGTTCTTC	CASSDRAGVTREQFF
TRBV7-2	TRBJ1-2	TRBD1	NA	TGTGCCAGCAGCTTTTTGACAGGGGAAACTAACTATGGCTACACCTTC	CASSFLTGETNYGYTF
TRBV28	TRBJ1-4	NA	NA	TGTGCCAGCAGTTTATATGAGGGGAAAGCTAATGAAAAACTGTTTTTT	CASSLYEGKANEKLFF
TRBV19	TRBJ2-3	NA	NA	TGTGCCAGTAGTGGCGTGGGGTCCACAGATACGCAGTATTTT	CASSGVGSTDTQYF
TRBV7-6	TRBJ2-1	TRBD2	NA	TGTGCCAGCAGCAAAACTAGCGGCCAGGAAGTGTTCTTC	CASSKTSGQEVFF
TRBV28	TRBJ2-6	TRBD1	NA	TGTGCCAGCAGTCTCCCAGGGGGCTCTGGGGCCAACGTCCTGACTTTC	CASSLPGGSGANVLTF
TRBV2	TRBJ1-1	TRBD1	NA	TGTGCCAGCCCCTTAAGGAGGGGGACAGGCGGGAACACTGAAGCTTTCTTT	CASPLRRGTGGNTEAFF
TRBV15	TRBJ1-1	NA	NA	TGTGCCACCAGCAGTTCCCCCGGGCCTGAAGCTTTCTTT	CATSSSPGPEAFF
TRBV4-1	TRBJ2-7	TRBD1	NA	TGCGCCAGCAGCCAAGAGGACAGGAGCTCCTACGAGCAGTACTTC	CASSQEDRSSYEQYF
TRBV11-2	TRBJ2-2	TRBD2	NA	TGTGCCAGCAGCCCATTCCCTAGCGGGAGTGATAGCACCGGGGAGCTGTTTTTT	CASSPFPSGSDSTGELFF
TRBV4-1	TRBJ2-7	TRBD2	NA	TGCGCCAGCAGCCACGGGACTAGCGGGAGCGAGCAGTACTTC	CASSHGTSGSEQYF
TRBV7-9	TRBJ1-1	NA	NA	TGTGCCAGCAGCACCCTCGGGGCTGGCTTGGTCGGTGACACTGAAGCTTTCTTT	CASSTLGAGLVGDTEAFF
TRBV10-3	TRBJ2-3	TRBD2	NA	TGTGCCATCAAGGGACTAGCGGGAGAGGATGTACTCACAGATACGCAGTATTTT	CAIKGLAGEDVLTDTQYF
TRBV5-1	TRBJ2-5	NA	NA	TGCGCCAGCAGCTTGTTAGCGACCGCTCAAGAGACCCAGTACTTC	CASSLLATAQETQYF
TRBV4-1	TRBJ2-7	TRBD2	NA	TGCGCCAGCAGCAACCCGGGACTAGTCCCCTACGAGCAGTACTTC	CASSNPGLVPYEQYF